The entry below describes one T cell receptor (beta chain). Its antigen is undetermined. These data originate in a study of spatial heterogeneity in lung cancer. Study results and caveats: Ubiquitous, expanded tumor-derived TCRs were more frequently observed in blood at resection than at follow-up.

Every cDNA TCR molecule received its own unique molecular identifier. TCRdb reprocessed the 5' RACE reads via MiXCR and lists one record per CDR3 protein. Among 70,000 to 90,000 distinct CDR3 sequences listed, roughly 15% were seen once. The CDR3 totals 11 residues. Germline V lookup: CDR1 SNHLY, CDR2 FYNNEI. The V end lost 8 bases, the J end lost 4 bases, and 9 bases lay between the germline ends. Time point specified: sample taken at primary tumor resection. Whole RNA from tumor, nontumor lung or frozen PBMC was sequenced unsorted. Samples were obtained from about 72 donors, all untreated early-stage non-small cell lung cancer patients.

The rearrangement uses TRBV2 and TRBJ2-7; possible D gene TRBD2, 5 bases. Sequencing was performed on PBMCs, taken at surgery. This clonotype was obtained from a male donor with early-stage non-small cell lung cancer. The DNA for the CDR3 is TGTGCCAGCCTATCGGGGTACGAGCAGTACTTC. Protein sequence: CASLSGYEQYF. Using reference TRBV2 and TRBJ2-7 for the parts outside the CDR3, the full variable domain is EPEVTQTPSHQVTQMGQEVILRCVPISNHLYFYWYRQILGQKVEFLVSFYNNEISEKSEIFDDQFSVERPDGSNFTLKIRSTKLEDSAMYFCASLSGYEQYFGPGTRLTVT.